The present T cell receptor beta chain was sequenced within a study of CD8+ T cells in alopecia areata. The study's findings and limits: The study found TCR sharing across patients less clear than in mice, possibly for HLA reasons.

Turning to this clone: Its antigen is as yet unknown.

Deletions cut 3 bases from V and 0 bases from J, with 11 bases between. Germline V CDR1 and CDR2: SQVTM, ANQGSEA. The CDR3 sequence is 14 residues long. cDNA prepared by RNA extraction and subsequent reverse transcription served as the template for sequencing. Repertoires were generated with immunoSEQ multiplex PCR, while TCRdb's copy carries only in-frame clones and drops some. The table shows about 150,000 clones, with 45% to 60% occurring only once. V is TRBV29-1 and J is TRBJ1-1; the D is unclear. This clonotype was obtained from a human donor in good health. The sequencing input was CD4+ T cells sorted from blood. The DNA of the CDR3 is TGCAGCGTTGAGGCTCCCCCGATGAACACTGAAGCTTTCTTT. Amino acids: CSVEAPPMNTEAFF.